The 21 T cell receptor beta chains presented below share a single source sample, sequenced in a study of T cell responses to AZD1222 COVID-19 vaccine. Sequencing used immunoSEQ multiplex PCR; TCRdb keeps in-frame clones, though not all of them. The sample yields roughly 150,000 clones, 90% seen once. The sample consisted of peripheral blood, taken 28 days after the second AZD1222 dose. All receptors come from an adult who received the AZD1222 COVID-19 vaccine.

V and J are TRBV7-9 and TRBJ1-4, with a tentative D call TRBD1 (5 bases). V was cut by 7 bases and J by 0 bases, with 15 bases left in between. In germline, CDR1 is SEHNR, CDR2 FQNEAQ (reference sequence). The CDR3 sequence is 16 residues long. The CDR3: CASTHRTTTTNEKLFF. CDR3 DNA: TGTGCCAGCACACACAGGACTACCACAACTAATGAAAAACTGTTTTTT.

V usage is TRBV11-2 and J usage is TRBJ2-2, with 7 bases matching TRBD1. This CDR3 contains 14 residues. V dropped 4 bases and J dropped 4; count of bases not matched to a gene: 3. Germline loops: CDR1 SGHAT, CDR2 FQNNGV. CDR3 residues: CASSSGTVTGELFF. CDR3 nucleotides: TGTGCCAGCAGCTCAGGGACAGTCACCGGGGAGCTGTTTTTT.

J is TRBJ2-1 and V is TRBV7-2; maybe TRBD1 (6 bases). With 1 base removed from V and 7 bases from J, the gap between germline ends came to 14 bases. This CDR3 has 15 residues. Germline lookup yields CDR1 SGHTA and CDR2 FQGNSA. CDR3 region: CASSLEGDPRNEQFF. The DNA for the CDR3 is TGTGCCAGCAGCTTAGAGGGGGACCCGCGGAATGAGCAGTTCTTC.

The rearrangement links TRBV3-1 (or the pseudogene TRBV3-2) to TRBJ1-3, with unresolved D. The V end was cut by 2 bases, the J end by 3 bases, with 11 bases between. The germline V gene has CDR1 LGHDT and CDR2 YNNKEL (reference sequence). This CDR3 spans 15 amino acids. The CDR3 DNA follows: TGTGCCAGCAGCCAAATCCCGGGGAGTGGAAACACCATATATTTT. The encoded protein is CASSQIPGSGNTIYF.

The V gene is TRBV28, the J gene TRBJ2-1, with TRBD2 matching over 12 bases. The trim removed 5 bases at V and 7 bases at J, leaving 6 bases unmatched. Looked up from germline, CDR1 is MDHEN and CDR2 is SYDVKM. The CDR3 is made up of 15 amino acids. The CDR3, as DNA: TGTGCCAGCAGTACCCGGACTAGCGGGGTTAATGAGCAGTTCTTC. Encoded protein: CASSTRTSGVNEQFF.

The V gene is TRBV9, the J gene TRBJ2-5, with D possibly being TRBD1 (7 bases). The germline V gene has CDR1 SGDLS and CDR2 YYNGEE. The V gene lost 4 bases and the J gene lost 5 bases, with 18 bases spanning the gap. There are 15 residues in the CDR3. This CDR3 is CASSSNRGGRETQYF. The CDR3, as DNA: TGTGCCAGCAGCTCAAACAGGGGAGGCAGGGAGACCCAGTACTTC.

V is TRBV28 and J is TRBJ2-7, with D possibly called TRBD1 or TRBD2 (5 bases each). Per the germline V gene, CDR1 is MDHEN and CDR2 is SYDVKM. This CDR3 has 12 amino acids. V dropped 4 bases and J dropped 7 bases, with 11 bases sitting between them. CDR3 amino acids: CASSWGSREQYF. CDR3 sequence (DNA): TGTGCCAGCAGTTGGGGGTCTCGGGAGCAGTACTTC.

The genes are TRBV19 and TRBJ1-2; possibly TRBD1 for D (5 bases). Germline values: CDR1 LNHDA, CDR2 SQIVND (reference sequence). Between the trimmed V and J ends, which lost 2 bases and 7 bases, there was a span of 11 bases. The CDR3 length is 13 residues. The CDR3 protein is CASSIIAGTGYTF. CDR3 coding DNA: TGTGCCAGTAGTATAATTGCGGGGACTGGCTACACCTTC.

This clone was seen only once. The J gene is TRBJ2-2, the V gene TRBV19; maybe TRBD1 (5 bases). The CDR3 sequence is 16 residues long. Germline-derived CDR1 and CDR2 are LNHDA and SQIVND (reference sequence). Trimming took off 3 bases at V and 5 bases at J, with 16 bases between the two ends. Here the CDR3 DNA reads TGTGCCAGTAGTATCCCGACTGCTAGGGGAACCGGGGAGCTGTTTTTT. The encoded protein is CASSIPTARGTGELFF.

The V gene is TRBV6-1, the J gene TRBJ1-2, with D maybe TRBD1 (6 bases). Trimming pared 3 bases from V and 4 bases from J, leaving 15 bases between. The CDR3 totals 15 residues. The germline V gene has CDR1 MNHNS and CDR2 SASEGT. Written as DNA, the CDR3 is TGTGCCAGCAGTGATCCGGGACAAGTATCCTATGGCTACACCTTC. Its protein product is CASSDPGQVSYGYTF.

This clone was found once. V and J are TRBV11-3 and TRBJ2-7, with D tentatively TRBD2 (6 bases). CDR3 size: 13 residues. Germline-derived CDR1 and CDR2 are SGHNT and YENEEA. Trimming took off 5 bases at V and 1 base at J, with 9 bases between the two ends. The CDR3 sequence is CASSAGPSYEQYF. The CDR3 DNA follows: TGTGCCAGCAGCGCGGGACCATCCTACGAGCAGTACTTC.

The chain carries TRBV6-5 and TRBJ1-5, with TRBD1 matching 10 bases. Germline CDR1 reads MNHEY; CDR2 reads SVGAGI. Trimming cost V 6 bases and J 1 base; bases outside gene matches: 3. This CDR3 comprises 15 residues. The DNA for the CDR3 is TGTGCCAGCAGCAAGGGACAGGGGAGCAATCAGCCCCAGCATTTT. Translating gives CASSKGQGSNQPQHF.

The chain has TRBV3-1 (or the pseudogene TRBV3-2) and TRBJ1-5; no definite D call. Looked up from germline, CDR1 is LGHDT and CDR2 is YNNKEL (reference sequence). Trimming removed 0 bases at V and 7 bases at J, with 7 bases between. The CDR3 sequence is 13 residues long. The CDR3 region has the DNA TGTGCCAGCAGCCAAGAAATCGGACAGCCCCAGCATTTT. Amino acids: CASSQEIGQPQHF.

Here the CDR3 reads CASSVGGGRVTEAFF. Written as DNA, the CDR3 is TGTGCCAGCAGCGTAGGAGGAGGCAGGGTCACTGAAGCTTTCTTT. The chain employs TRBV9 and TRBJ1-1; D possibly corresponds to TRBD1 (5 bases). Germline loops: CDR1 SGDLS, CDR2 YYNGEE. This CDR3 spans 15 amino acids. Trimming removed 0 bases at V and 4 bases at J, with 13 bases between.

The chain carries TRBV27 and TRBJ2-7, with 8 bases aligning to TRBD2. V gave up 1 base and J gave up 6 bases; unmatched junction bases: 8. In germline, CDR1 is MNHEY, CDR2 SMNVEV (reference sequence). This CDR3 is built from 15 residues. The DNA for the CDR3 is TGTGCCAGCAGTTTATTTGTTAGCGGGGAACGCGAGCAGTACTTC. Its protein is CASSLFVSGEREQYF.

This clone was seen a single time. The genes are TRBV6-2 or TRBV6-3 and TRBJ2-3; no clear D. V was cut by 2 bases and J by 0 bases, with 15 bases left in between. The V gene's germline CDR1 is MNHEY and CDR2 SVGEGT. The CDR3 extends over 17 amino acids. CDR3 sequence (DNA): TGTGCCAGCAGTTACCGCAAGACCTTCCAGAGCACAGATACGCAGTATTTT. It translates to CASSYRKTFQSTDTQYF.

The chain is built from TRBV6-5 and TRBJ1-4, with D maybe TRBD1 (5 bases). V lost 10 bases and J 3 bases, leaving 12 bases between the germline ends. Per the germline V gene, CDR1 is MNHEY and CDR2 is SVGAGI. This CDR3 comprises 13 residues. The CDR3 spells CATITGANEKLFF. The CDR3 DNA reads TGTGCCACAATAACGGGGGCTAATGAAAAACTGTTTTTT.

The chain is built from TRBV24-1 and TRBJ1-2, with D possibly TRBD1 on 6 matching bases. CDR3 size: 13 residues. Germline-derived CDR1 and CDR2 are KGHDR and SFDVKD. V lost 3 bases and J lost 4, with 8 bases in between. CDR3 loop: CATSDRTVYGYTF. CDR3 coding DNA: TGTGCCACCAGTGATAGGACAGTCTATGGCTACACCTTC.

The J gene is TRBJ1-2, the V gene TRBV19; a weak D match, TRBD1 (5 bases). This CDR3 is built from 14 residues. Trimming took 3 bases from V and 1 from J, leaving 9 bases between them. CDR1 is LNHDA, CDR2 SQIVND, per germline (reference sequence). The CDR3 DNA reads as TGTGCCAGTAGTATCTTAGGGGATAACTATGGCTACACCTTC. As protein: CASSILGDNYGYTF.

This chain links TRBV3-1 (or the pseudogene TRBV3-2) with TRBJ2-3; 16 nucleotides match TRBD2. The length of the CDR3 is 21 residues. Looked up from germline, CDR1 is LGHDT and CDR2 is YNNKEL (reference sequence). V shed 1 base, J shed 3 bases, and the junction held 13 bases outside the gene matches. CDR3 loop: CASSQAPGLAGGPFETDTQYF. Here the CDR3 DNA reads TGTGCCAGCAGCCAAGCCCCGGGACTAGCGGGGGGGCCCTTTGAAACAGATACGCAGTATTTT.

The rearrangement joins TRBV23-1 to TRBJ1-1, with no clear D. TRBV23-1 is known as an ORF, though its function is uncertain. This CDR3 contains 13 residues. The V end was cut by 4 bases, the J end by 0 bases, with 6 bases between. The chain's CDR3 is CASSRNLNTEAFF. CDR3 in DNA: TGCGCCAGCAGTCGGAACTTGAACACTGAAGCTTTCTTT.